This T cell receptor beta chain was captured in a study of blood T cell repertoires in COVID-19. In the study overall: In each case, the material was cDNA or gDNA derived from T cells, B-cell-depleted T cells, or PBMCs.

This clone has only a few counts. Authors' processing steps: The assay estimated nucleated cells by amplifying reference gene primers. The protocol was immunoSEQ multiplex PCR, while the TCRdb copy is restricted to in-frame clones and leaves out a portion. Clonal size and the V and J genes are those of that table, whereas D and trimming came from the DNA. The repertoire holds approximately 270,000 clones, with 70% to 90% as singletons. The CDR3 contains 16 residues. The J segment lost 3 bases and the V segment lost 6 bases, leaving 9 bases of the junction unmatched. Germline V gene data show CDR1 as KGHSH and CDR2 as LQKENI.

Sequencing used peripheral blood. The chain carries TRBV18 and TRBJ1-2, with 11 bases fitting TRBD1. The receptor was derived from a woman between 70 and 85 years old with acute or convalescent COVID-19. CDR3 region: CASSPGRDRGDYGYTF. CDR3 DNA: TGTGCCAGCTCTCCCGGCCGGGACAGGGGGGACTATGGCTACACCTTC.